These 4 T cell receptor beta chains share one sample of origin, sequenced in a study of neurological immune-mediated disorders. TCRdb reprocessed the 5' RACE reads with MiXCR, giving one entry per CDR3 protein. The sample yields approximately 32,000 distinct CDR3 sequences, less than 8.5% seen once. Sequences were obtained from PBMCs. The receptors here all came from a woman in her thirties or forties in good health.

This clonotype was recorded many times. The CDR3 spells CSARALLAGTQYF. CDR3 nucleotides: TGCAGTGCTAGAGCCTTACTAGCAGGCACGCAGTATTTT. The gene calls are TRBV20-1 and TRBJ2-3; TRBD2 might be the D (6 bases). Deletions cut 1 base from V and 9 bases from J, with 14 bases between. Per the germline V gene, CDR1 is DFQATT and CDR2 is SNEGSKA (reference sequence). The CDR3 contains 13 residues.

This clonotype has only a few counts. The chain joins TRBV12-3 or TRBV12-4 to TRBJ1-2; 7 nucleotides match TRBD1. The CDR3 is made up of 13 amino acids. Losses at the gene ends were 1 base for V and 9 bases for J; bases not matched to a gene: 5. The CDR3 region is CASSLDRGSRYTF. The CDR3 region has the DNA TGTGCCAGCAGTTTAGACAGGGGCTCTCGCTACACCTTC.

This clonotype was seen many times. The J gene is TRBJ2-1, the V gene TRBV29-1; maybe TRBD1 (6 bases). V shed 2 bases and J shed 4 bases, with 24 bases lying between them. CDR1 and CDR2 (germline): SQVTM, ANQGSEA. This CDR3 is 18 amino acids long. In nucleotides, the CDR3 is TGCAGCGTTGAACCGGCTTGGGGACATAACTTAATATACAATGAGCAGTTCTTC. Translated, it gives CSVEPAWGHNLIYNEQFF.

This clonotype showed up just a few times. J is TRBJ1-2 and V is TRBV12-3 or TRBV12-4; 8 bases map to TRBD1. The CDR3 is made up of 17 amino acids. Trimming at V came to 6 bases and at J to 1 base, leaving 13 bases not matched to a gene. The CDR3 DNA reads as TGTGCCAGCAGCCCCTCCCTCCGACAGGGGCTTAACTATGGCTACACCTTC. This sequence encodes CASSPSLRQGLNYGYTF.